The 17 T cell receptor beta chains below come from one sample, sequenced in a study of tumor-infiltrating lymphocytes in primary liver carcinoma. In addition to blood RNA drawn from unsorted whole blood, germline DNA was extracted. Priming with a constant-region primer yielded TCR beta cDNA from 400 to 500 ng total RNA. It was through three nested multiplex PCR rounds of slightly modified ARM-PCR that TCR beta libraries arose. Investigators reported that the first two PCR rounds, at 10 cycles each, used TRBV1-TRBV30 forward primers with a C-beta reverse primer. TCRdb used MiXCR to reprocess the multiplex PCR reads, holding one entry per CDR3 protein. The sample includes about 200,000 distinct CDR3 sequences, about 65% of them seen just once. The sequencing input was peripheral blood. The source is a woman between 55 and 75 years old with primary liver carcinoma and hepatitis B virus infection.

This chain uses TRBV4-2 with TRBJ2-1; 8 nucleotides agree with TRBD2. The CDR3 is 19 amino acids. V trimming: 1 base; J trimming: 7 bases; junction bases outside the gene matches: 18. From germline, CDR1 is LGHNA and CDR2 YNFKEQ. Here the CDR3 DNA reads TGTGCCAGCAGCCAAGGGGGACTAGTGGGAGAGGTTGTGGGAAATGAGCAGTTCTTC. Translated: CASSQGGLVGEVVGNEQFF.

As for this clonotype: At one of its ends the junction is not consistent with the germline gene, which may arise from a read error. The rearrangement links TRBV5-1 to TRBJ2-2; D remains unclear. The CDR3 runs to 11 residues. Germline CDR1 reads SGHRS; CDR2 reads YFSETQ. The CDR3 spells CANSLYGELFF. The CDR3 DNA sequence: TGCGCCAACAGCTTATACGGGGAGCTGTTTTTT.

A note on this clonotype: A single base separates this from a much larger clone, so it may be a read error. This sequence joins TRBV6-6 and TRBJ1-1; D is undetermined. V was trimmed by 0 bases and J by 5 bases, leaving 16 bases between them. Germline-derived CDR1 and CDR2 are MNHNY and SVGAGI (reference sequence). The CDR3 is made up of 16 amino acids. CDR3 DNA: TGTGCCAGCAGTTACTCGAGGGAGGTGGCAAAAACTGAAGCTTTCTTT. This codes for CASSYSREVAKTEAFF.

A word on this clonotype: One junction end disagrees with the germline gene, perhaps due to a read error. V gene TRBV6-5 combines with J gene TRBJ2-1; tentative D call: TRBD1 (6 bases). Germline V CDR1 and CDR2: MNHEY, SVGAGI. This CDR3 is 20 amino acids long. The CDR3 nucleotides are TGTGCCAGTAGTTACCCCCGGGACAAGGGTGGGCTGAGGGGCTACAATGAGCAGTTCTTC. Encoded protein: CASSYPRDKGGLRGYNEQFF.

The sample holds a few counts of this clonotype. The rearrangement links TRBV30 to TRBJ2-5; D not certain. Deletions cut 1 base from V and 1 base from J, with 10 bases between. Looked up from germline, CDR1 is GTSNPN and CDR2 is SVGIG (reference sequence). There are 14 residues in the CDR3. In nucleotides, the CDR3 is TGTGCCTGGAGTGGAAAACCACCCCAAGAGACCCAGTACTTC. It is translated as CAWSGKPPQETQYF.

The rearrangement uses TRBV28 and TRBJ2-7, with 12 bases fitting TRBD2. The CDR3 has 16 residues. The V segment lost 4 bases and the J segment 0 bases; nucleotides outside the gene matches: 4. The germline gives CDR1 MDHEN, CDR2 SYDVKM. The chain's CDR3 is CASSSRTSGNSYEQYF. The CDR3 DNA sequence: TGTGCCAGCAGTTCCAGGACTAGCGGGAACTCCTACGAGCAGTACTTC.

This clonotype was seen only once. This likely comes from a read error, as the CDR3 has no conserved phenylalanine or tryptophan at its end. The V and J genes are TRBV11-2 and TRBJ2-3; D not resolved. The length of the CDR3 is 12 residues. The germline CDR1 and CDR2 sequences are SGHAT and FQNNGV. The CDR3 reads CASSSSTDTQYV. The DNA for the CDR3 is TGTGCTAGCAGCTCGAGCACAGATACGCAGTATGTT.

With regard to this clonotype: In this CDR3 the conserved last residue, phenylalanine or tryptophan, is missing, so a read error is likely. V and J are TRBV6-1 and TRBJ2-7; possible D gene TRBD2, 5 bases. This CDR3 is 15 amino acids long. Germline loops: CDR1 MNHNS, CDR2 SASEGT. V dropped 6 bases and J dropped 6 bases, with 21 bases sitting between them. CDR3 nucleotides: TGTGCCAGCAGGGGCGGGCGGGTAGTAAGGATCGAGCAGTACCTC. Translation: CASRGGRVVRIEQYL.

As concerns this clonotype: A clone one base away is much larger, so this may be a read error. The chain is built from TRBV14 and TRBJ2-7; possible D gene TRBD1, 5 bases. Germline lookup yields CDR1 SGHDN and CDR2 FVKESK. This CDR3 is 12 amino acids long. The CDR3 nucleotides are TGTGTCAGCAGCCAGGGTTTCCACGAGCAGTACTTC. Encoded protein: CVSSQGFHEQYF.

This clonotype was picked up one time. The rearrangement joins TRBV5-1 to TRBJ2-7, with TRBD1 matching 8 bases. CDR1 is SGHRS and CDR2 is YFSETQ in the germline V gene. V trimming: 7 bases; J trimming: 5 bases; junction bases outside the gene matches: 17. This CDR3 contains 16 residues. The CDR3 spells CASGNAPRTGYHEQYF. Here the CDR3 DNA reads TGCGCCAGCGGAAACGCCCCCCGGACAGGGTACCACGAGCAGTACTTC.

Details on this clonotype: This clone may be a read error of a much larger clone one base away. The chain has TRBV6-5 and TRBJ2-7; TRBD1 agrees at 7 bases. The ends lost 5 bases at V and 6 bases at J; junction bases unmatched: 4. The CDR3 extends over 12 amino acids. Germline CDR1 is MNHEY and CDR2 is SVGAGI. The CDR3, as DNA: TGTGCCAGCAGTCACAGGGGCGGCGAGCAGTACTTC. Its protein is CASSHRGGEQYF.

This clonotype was counted at least ten times. V and J are TRBV6-5 and TRBJ1-4; no firm D call. With 4 bases removed from V and 1 base from J, the gap between germline ends came to 10 bases. The CDR3 is 15 residues long. Germline V gene data show CDR1 as MNHEY and CDR2 as SVGAGI. The CDR3, as DNA: TGTGCCAGCAGTTTAAACGGCCAAACTAATGAAAAACTGTTTTTT. As protein: CASSLNGQTNEKLFF.

The rearrangement links TRBV6-1 to TRBJ1-5, with 7 bases matching TRBD1. The CDR3 loop spans 15 amino acids. Germline V gene data show CDR1 as MNHNS and CDR2 as SASEGT. V trimming: 7 bases; J trimming: 7 bases; junction bases outside the gene matches: 13. The CDR3 protein is CASTDQGQSGQPQHF. The CDR3, as DNA: TGTGCCAGCACCGATCAGGGACAGTCCGGGCAGCCCCAGCATTTT.

In the case of this clonotype: A much more abundant neighbour one base away suggests this may be a read error. The genes are TRBV12-3 or TRBV12-4 and TRBJ1-5; 8 nucleotides match TRBD1. There are 18 residues in the CDR3. The CDR3 protein is CASTLFLGQGRFDQSQHF. CDR3 bases: TGTGCCAGCACCTTATTCTTAGGACAGGGAAGGTTTGATCAGTCCCAGCATTTT.

This clonotype was observed many times. This sequence joins TRBV28 and TRBJ1-2; D gene ambiguous. The CDR3 loop spans 11 amino acids. CDR1 is MDHEN, CDR2 SYDVKM, per germline. The ends were cut back, 3 bases at V and 7 bases at J, with 6 bases in the middle. This chain's CDR3 is CASSLAAGYTF. CDR3 nucleotides: TGTGCCAGCAGTTTGGCGGCTGGCTACACCTTC.

This chain links TRBV6-1 with TRBJ1-5, with D unclear. Trimming left V 2 bases short and J 3 bases short, with 14 bases between. The length of the CDR3 is 16 residues. Germline assignment: CDR1 MNHNS and CDR2 SASEGT. In DNA, the CDR3 is TGTGCCAGCAGTGAATTAGGAGGGAGTGTCAATCAGCCCCAGCATTTT. Translation: CASSELGGSVNQPQHF.

This clonotype was detected many times. The V gene is TRBV11-2, the J gene TRBJ2-5, with TRBD1 identical over 7 bases. The CDR3 covers 17 residues. Trimming removed 2 bases from V and 2 bases from J; junction bases left unmatched: 11. Per germline, CDR1 SGHAT and CDR2 FQNNGV. CDR3 bases: TGTGCCAGCAGCTTAATTTACAGGGGCCAGCGACAAGAGACCCAGTACTTC. Protein product: CASSLIYRGQRQETQYF.